This T cell receptor beta chain comes out of a study of spatial heterogeneity in lung cancer. TCRdb ran MiXCR on the 5' RACE reads and lists one entry per CDR3 protein. The table has 10,000 to 11,000 distinct CDR3 sequences, 6.3% seen once. This clonotype was seen ten or more times. Little can be read into the size of this beta chain, an off-target read in a library designed for alpha chains. Noted time point: sample taken at primary tumor resection. Unsorted tumor, nontumor lung tissue or cryopreserved PBMC supplied the whole RNA. The donors comprised around 72 untreated early-stage non-small cell lung cancer patients. The receptor was derived from a male donor with early-stage non-small cell lung cancer. The specimen comprised PBMCs, sampled at surgery.

The CDR3 coding sequence is TGTGCCAGCAGTGGAGGGAACCTCCTTGGAAAACTGTTTTTT. It is translated as CASSGGNLLGKLFF. The J gene is TRBJ1-4, the V gene TRBV28; D gene uncertain. The V gene lost 5 bases and the J gene lost 10 bases, with 17 bases spanning the gap. CDR1 and CDR2 (germline): MDHEN, SYDVKM. There are 14 residues in the CDR3.